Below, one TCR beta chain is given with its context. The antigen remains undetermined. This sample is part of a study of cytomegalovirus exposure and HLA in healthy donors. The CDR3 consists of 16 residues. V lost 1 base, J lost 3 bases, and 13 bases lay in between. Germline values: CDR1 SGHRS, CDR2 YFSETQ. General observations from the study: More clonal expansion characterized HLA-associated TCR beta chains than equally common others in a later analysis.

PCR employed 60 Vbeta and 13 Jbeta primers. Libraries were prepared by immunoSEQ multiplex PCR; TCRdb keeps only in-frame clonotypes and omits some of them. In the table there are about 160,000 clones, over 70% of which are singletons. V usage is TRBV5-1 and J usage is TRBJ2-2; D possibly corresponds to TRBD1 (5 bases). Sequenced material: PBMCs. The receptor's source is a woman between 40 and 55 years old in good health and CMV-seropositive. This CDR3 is CASSLFLQGDTGELFF. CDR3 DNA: TGCGCCAGCAGCTTGTTCCTCCAGGGCGACACCGGGGAGCTGTTTTTT. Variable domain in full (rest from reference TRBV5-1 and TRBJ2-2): KAGVTQTPRYLIKTRGQQVTLSCSPISGHRSVSWYQQTPGQGLQFLFEYFSETQRNKGNFPGRFSGRQFSNSRSEMNVSTLELGDSALYLCASSLFLQGDTGELFFGEGSRLTVL.